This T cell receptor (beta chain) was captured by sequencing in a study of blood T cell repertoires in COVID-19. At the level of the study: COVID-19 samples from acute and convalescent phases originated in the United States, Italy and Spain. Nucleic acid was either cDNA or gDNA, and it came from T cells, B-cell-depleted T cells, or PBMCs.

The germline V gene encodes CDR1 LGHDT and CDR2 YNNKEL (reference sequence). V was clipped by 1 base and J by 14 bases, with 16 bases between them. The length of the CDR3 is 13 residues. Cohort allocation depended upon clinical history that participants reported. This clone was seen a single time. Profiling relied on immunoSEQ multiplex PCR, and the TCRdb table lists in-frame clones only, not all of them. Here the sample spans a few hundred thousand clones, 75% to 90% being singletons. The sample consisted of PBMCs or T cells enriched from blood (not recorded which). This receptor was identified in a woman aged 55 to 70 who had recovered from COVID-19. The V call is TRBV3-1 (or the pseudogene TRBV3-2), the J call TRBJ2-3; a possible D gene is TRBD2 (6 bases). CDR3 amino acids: CASSQGGTHGMYF. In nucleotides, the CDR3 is TGTGCCAGCAGCCAAGGCGGGACTCACGGGATGTATTTT.